This T cell receptor (beta chain) was retrieved from a study of blood T cell repertoires in COVID-19. Germline V gene sequence: CDR1 SGHRS, CDR2 YFSETQ. The CDR3 runs 20 residues. V dropped 4 bases and J dropped 0; count of bases not matched to a gene: 13. In the authors' methods: Amplification with reference gene primers provided the estimates of nucleated cell counts. Clones were sequenced by immunoSEQ multiplex PCR, and TCRdb holds only the in-frame ones, with some missing. V, J and clone size are taken as reported in that table, and D and trimming were inferred from the DNA itself. The sample contains 75,000 to 100,000 clones, 75% to 90% of which appear only once.

The clonotype comes from a man older than 75 with acute or convalescent COVID-19. The chain recombines TRBV5-1 with TRBJ2-2, with TRBD2 matching over 12 bases. The specimen sequenced was peripheral blood. The CDR3 spells CASSGRSLAGGYANTGELFF. CDR3 bases: TGCGCCAGCAGCGGCAGATCACTAGCGGGAGGATACGCGAACACCGGGGAGCTGTTTTTT.